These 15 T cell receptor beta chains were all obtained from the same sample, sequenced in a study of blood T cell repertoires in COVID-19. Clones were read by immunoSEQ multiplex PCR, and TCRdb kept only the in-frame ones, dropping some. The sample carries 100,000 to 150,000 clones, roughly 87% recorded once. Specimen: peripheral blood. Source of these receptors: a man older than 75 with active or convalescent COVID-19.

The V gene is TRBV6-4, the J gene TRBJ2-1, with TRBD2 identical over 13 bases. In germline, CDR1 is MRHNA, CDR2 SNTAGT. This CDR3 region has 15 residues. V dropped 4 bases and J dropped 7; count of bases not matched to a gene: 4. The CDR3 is CASSAGLAGSNEQFF. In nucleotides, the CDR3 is TGTGCCAGCAGTGCGGGACTAGCGGGAAGTAATGAGCAGTTCTTC.

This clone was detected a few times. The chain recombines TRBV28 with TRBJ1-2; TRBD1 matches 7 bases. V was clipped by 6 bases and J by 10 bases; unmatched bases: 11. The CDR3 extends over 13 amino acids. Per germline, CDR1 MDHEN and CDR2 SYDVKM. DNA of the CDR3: TGTGCCAGCAGCCCCTTATCGACAGGGATCTACACCTTC. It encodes CASSPLSTGIYTF.

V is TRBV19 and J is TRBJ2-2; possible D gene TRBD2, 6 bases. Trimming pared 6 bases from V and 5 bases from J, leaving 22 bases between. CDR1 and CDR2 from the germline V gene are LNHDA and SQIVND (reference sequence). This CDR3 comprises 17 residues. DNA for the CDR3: TGTGCCAGTAGAGTCTTCGGGGGAGCCAGTGAGACCGGGGAGCTGTTTTTT. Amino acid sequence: CASRVFGGASETGELFF.

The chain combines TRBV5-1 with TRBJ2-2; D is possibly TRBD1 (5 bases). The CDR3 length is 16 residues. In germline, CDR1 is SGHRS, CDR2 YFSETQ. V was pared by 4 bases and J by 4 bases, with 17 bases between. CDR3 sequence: CASSVSQGRSTGELFF. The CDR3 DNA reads TGCGCCAGCAGCGTGAGCCAGGGTCGGAGCACCGGGGAGCTGTTTTTT. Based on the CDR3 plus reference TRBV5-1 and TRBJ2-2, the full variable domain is KAGVTQTPRYLIKTRGQQVTLSCSPISGHRSVSWYQQTPGQGLQFLFEYFSETQRNKGNFPGRFSGRQFSNSRSEMNVSTLELGDSALYLCASSVSQGRSTGELFFGEGSRLTVL.

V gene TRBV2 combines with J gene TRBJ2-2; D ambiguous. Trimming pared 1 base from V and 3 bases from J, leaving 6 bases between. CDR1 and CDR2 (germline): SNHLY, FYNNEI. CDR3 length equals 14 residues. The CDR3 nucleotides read TGTGCCAGCAGTGAAGTGTCCGACACCGGGGAGCTGTTTTTT. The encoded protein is CASSEVSDTGELFF.

The CDR3: CASSAGGHLTGELFF. The CDR3 DNA reads as TGTGCCAGCAGCGCAGGGGGTCATCTCACCGGGGAGCTGTTTTTT. The chain couples TRBV9 to TRBJ2-2, with 7 bases lining up with TRBD1. The CDR3 consists of 15 residues. Germline lookup yields CDR1 SGDLS and CDR2 YYNGEE. After removal of 3 bases from V and 4 bases from J, the junction contained 6 bases not matched to a gene.

CDR3 DNA: TGTGCCAGCAGTGAAGCGTTCGGGGGGAGCAATCAGCCCCAGCATTTT. Translation: CASSEAFGGSNQPQHF. The chain joins TRBV6-1 to TRBJ1-5; tentative D call: TRBD1 (5 bases). Germline V gives CDR1 MNHNS, CDR2 SASEGT. This CDR3 is 16 amino acids long. Trimming removed 0 bases at V and 1 base at J, with 10 bases between.

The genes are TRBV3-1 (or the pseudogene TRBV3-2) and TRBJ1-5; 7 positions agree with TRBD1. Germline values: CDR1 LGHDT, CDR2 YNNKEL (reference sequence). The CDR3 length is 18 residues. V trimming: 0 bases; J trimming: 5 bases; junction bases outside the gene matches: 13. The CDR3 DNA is TGTGCCAGCAGCCAAGATGAGGTTCGGGAGGGGGCGCATCAGCCCCAGCATTTT. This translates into CASSQDEVREGAHQPQHF.

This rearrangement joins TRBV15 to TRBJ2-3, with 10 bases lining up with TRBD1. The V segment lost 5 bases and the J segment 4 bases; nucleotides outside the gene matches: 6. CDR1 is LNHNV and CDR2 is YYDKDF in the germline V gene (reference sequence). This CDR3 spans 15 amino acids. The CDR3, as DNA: TGTGCCACCAGCGCGGCGGGACAGGGGCCAGATACGCAGTATTTT. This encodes CATSAAGQGPDTQYF.

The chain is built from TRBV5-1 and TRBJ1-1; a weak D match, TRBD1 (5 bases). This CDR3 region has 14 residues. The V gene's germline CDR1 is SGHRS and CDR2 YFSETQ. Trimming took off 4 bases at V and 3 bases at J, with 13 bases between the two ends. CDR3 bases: TGCGCCAGCAGCCCCCGGGGGTTGGACACTGAAGCTTTCTTT. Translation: CASSPRGLDTEAFF.

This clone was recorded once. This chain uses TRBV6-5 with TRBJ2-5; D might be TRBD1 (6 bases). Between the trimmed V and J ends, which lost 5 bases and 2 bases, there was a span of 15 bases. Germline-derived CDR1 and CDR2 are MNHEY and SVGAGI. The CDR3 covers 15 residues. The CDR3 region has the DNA TGTGCCAGCAGTCCACCTGGGACAAGACAAGAGACCCAGTACTTC. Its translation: CASSPPGTRQETQYF.

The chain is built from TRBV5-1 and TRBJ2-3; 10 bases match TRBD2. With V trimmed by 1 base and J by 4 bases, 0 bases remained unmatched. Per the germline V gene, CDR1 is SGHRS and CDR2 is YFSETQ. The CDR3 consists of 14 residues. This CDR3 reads CASSLTSGADTQYF. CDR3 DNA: TGCGCCAGCAGCTTGACTAGCGGGGCAGATACGCAGTATTTT.

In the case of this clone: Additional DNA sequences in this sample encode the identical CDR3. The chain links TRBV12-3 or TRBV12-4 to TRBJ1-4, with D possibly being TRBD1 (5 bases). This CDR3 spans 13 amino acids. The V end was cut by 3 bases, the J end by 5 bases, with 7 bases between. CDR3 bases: TGTGCCAGCAGTTTTGGGGGGAATGAAAAACTGTTTTTT. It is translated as CASSFGGNEKLFF.

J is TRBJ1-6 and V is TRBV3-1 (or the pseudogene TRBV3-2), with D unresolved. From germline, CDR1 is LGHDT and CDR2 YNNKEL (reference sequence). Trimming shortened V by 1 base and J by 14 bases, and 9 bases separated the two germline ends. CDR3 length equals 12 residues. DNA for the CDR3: TGTGCCAGCAGCCAAGGGAGGGCCACCCTCCACTTT. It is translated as CASSQGRATLHF.

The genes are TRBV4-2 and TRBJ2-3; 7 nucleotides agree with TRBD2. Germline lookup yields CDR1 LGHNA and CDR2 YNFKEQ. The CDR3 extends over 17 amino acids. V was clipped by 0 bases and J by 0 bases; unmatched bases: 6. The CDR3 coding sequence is TGTGCCAGCAGCCAAGATGGGGCTAGCGGCAGCACAGATACGCAGTATTTT. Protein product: CASSQDGASGSTDTQYF.